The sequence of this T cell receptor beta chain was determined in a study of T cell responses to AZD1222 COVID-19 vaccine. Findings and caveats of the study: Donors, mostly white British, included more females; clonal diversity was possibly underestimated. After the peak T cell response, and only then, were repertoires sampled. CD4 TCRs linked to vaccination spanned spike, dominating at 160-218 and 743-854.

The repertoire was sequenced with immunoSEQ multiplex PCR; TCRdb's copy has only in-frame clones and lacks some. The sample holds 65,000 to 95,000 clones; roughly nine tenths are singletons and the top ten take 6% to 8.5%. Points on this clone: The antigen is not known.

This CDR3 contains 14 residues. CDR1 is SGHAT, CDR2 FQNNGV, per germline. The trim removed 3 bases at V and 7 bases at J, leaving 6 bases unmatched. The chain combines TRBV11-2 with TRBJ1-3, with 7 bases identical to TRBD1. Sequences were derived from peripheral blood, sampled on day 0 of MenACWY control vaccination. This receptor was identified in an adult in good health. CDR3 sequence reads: CASSLVGGWNTIYF. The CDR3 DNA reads TGTGCCAGCAGCTTGGTAGGGGGCTGGAACACCATATATTTT. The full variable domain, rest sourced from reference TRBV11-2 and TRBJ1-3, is EAGVAQSPRYKIIEKRQSVAFWCNPISGHATLYWYQQILGQGPKLLIQFQNNGVVDDSQLPKDRFSAERLKGVDSTLKIQPAKLEDSAVYLCASSLVGGWNTIYFGEGSWLTVV.